The 2 T cell receptor beta chains listed next were all sequenced from one sample in a study of OX40 agonist ivuxolimab in advanced cancers. Produced via immunoSEQ multiplex PCR; TCRdb's table is partial and in-frame only. Of tens of thousands of clones in the sample, around 83% were seen once. Material: CD4+ or CD8+ T cells sorted from blood, obtained in a trial of the OX40 agonist ivuxolimab. The receptors here all came from an adult with an advanced solid tumor such as melanoma, head and neck, liver or kidney cancer.

This chain joins TRBV5-1 and TRBJ1-1; 8 nucleotides match TRBD1. This CDR3 spans 13 amino acids. Germline V gene data show CDR1 as SGHRS and CDR2 as YFSETQ. Trimming took 5 bases from V and 4 from J; bases not matched to a gene: 4. The CDR3 sequence: CASSGQGATEAFF. The DNA for the CDR3 is TGCGCCAGCAGTGGGCAGGGGGCCACTGAAGCTTTCTTT.

The rearrangement joins TRBV4-3 to TRBJ2-3, with D tentatively TRBD2 (6 bases). The germline V gene has CDR1 LGHNA and CDR2 YSLEER. The CDR3 totals 18 residues. V lost 0 bases and J lost 2, with 18 bases in between. CDR3 in amino acids: CASSQDYGGGPLTDTQYF. The CDR3 region has the DNA TGCGCCAGCAGCCAAGATTACGGGGGAGGTCCTCTCACAGATACGCAGTATTTT.